This T cell receptor (beta chain) was obtained from a study of T cell repertoires in cytomegalovirus infection. Overall study: CMV infection plus the matching HLA type was flagged by public TCR beta signatures. Study-level results: HLA-C-restricted, CMV-specific TCR beta clonotypes were dominant ex vivo. Cumulative frequency of public TCR beta families picked out carriers of CMV plus the relevant HLA.

TCRdb recomputed calls from the reads with MiXCR, one row per CDR3 protein. The sample includes over 300,000 distinct CDR3 sequences, about a sixth seen only once; the top ten take 12%. Note on this clonotype: Its antigen is still unknown.

The CDR3 totals 16 residues. Trimming removed 1 base from V and 6 bases from J; junction bases left unmatched: 7. Germline V gene lookup returns CDR1 DFQATT and CDR2 SNEGSKA (reference sequence). This sequence was found in a human donor in good health (CMV status not recorded). Some clones in this sample may be carry-over from other donors' samples. Input material: PBMCs. This rearrangement joins TRBV20-1 to TRBJ1-6; 9 bases match TRBD1. The CDR3, as DNA: TGCAGTGCTAGAGGACAGGGGGTTCTCAGTAATTCACCCCTCCACTTT. It specifies CSARGQGVLSNSPLHF.